These 17 T cell receptor beta chains share one sample of origin, sequenced in a study of control samples from healthy donors and cancer patients. Sequencing used immunoSEQ multiplex PCR; TCRdb keeps in-frame clones, though not all of them. The table has tens of thousands of clones, over 65% seen once; the top ten hold around 2.8%. Sample: PBMCs. Source of these receptors: a woman in her forties or fifties with lung cancer.

V gene TRBV29-1 combines with J gene TRBJ1-2; D is uncertain. Trimming pared 7 bases from V and 4 bases from J, leaving 13 bases between. The CDR3 has 12 amino acids. The germline V gene has CDR1 SQVTM and CDR2 ANQGSEA. The CDR3, as DNA: TGCAGCGGGCTTCGGGGTGGCTATGGCTACACCTTC. It codes for CSGLRGGYGYTF.

V usage is TRBV27 and J usage is TRBJ2-7, with no clear D. This CDR3 is built from 14 residues. Germline CDR1 MNHEY, CDR2 SMNVEV (reference sequence). V shed 4 bases and J shed 0 bases, with 10 bases lying between them. CDR3 loop: CASSSEGFSYEQYF. CDR3 DNA sequence: TGTGCCAGCAGTTCTGAAGGATTCTCCTACGAGCAGTACTTC.

V gene TRBV6-6 combines with J gene TRBJ2-7; D is uncertain. Germline loops: CDR1 MNHNY, CDR2 SVGAGI (reference sequence). CDR3 size: 15 residues. V was shortened by 7 bases and J by 1 base, with 17 bases between the two germline ends. Written as DNA, the CDR3 is TGTGCCAGCACTACACCTAGGACGGGTTCCTACGAGCAGTACTTC. Protein product: CASTTPRTGSYEQYF.

With respect to this clone: One end of the junction does not line up with germline, which may come from a read error. This sequence joins TRBV12-5 and TRBJ2-5, with 13 nucleotides matching TRBD2. Looked up from germline, CDR1 is LGHNT and CDR2 is FRNRAP. The CDR3 consists of 19 residues. The CDR3: CSSGLVARLAGGPQETQYF. DNA for the CDR3: TGTTCTAGTGGTTTGGTCGCTCGACTAGCGGGGGGACCACAAGAGACCCAGTACTTC. Full variable domain (outside the CDR3, taken from reference TRBV12-5 and TRBJ2-5): DARVTQTPRHKVTEMGQEVTMRCQPILGHNTVFWYRQTMMQGLELLAYFRNRAPLDDSGMPKDRFSAEMPDATLATLKIQPSEPRDSAVYFCSSGLVARLAGGPQETQYFGPGTRLLVL.

V is TRBV6-2 or TRBV6-3 and J is TRBJ1-1, with unresolved D. V lost 0 bases and J 0 bases, leaving 5 bases between the germline ends. The germline V gene encodes CDR1 MNHEY and CDR2 SVGEGT. The CDR3 extends over 14 amino acids. The CDR3 nucleotides are TGTGCCAGCAGTTACTCGCCGTTGAACACTGAAGCTTTCTTT. As protein: CASSYSPLNTEAFF.

The V and J genes are TRBV6-2 or TRBV6-3 and TRBJ1-5; D gene uncertain. The CDR3 is 16 residues long. V dropped 2 bases and J dropped 2 bases, with 13 bases sitting between them. Germline lookup yields CDR1 MNHEY and CDR2 SVGEGT. The CDR3 DNA follows: TGTGCCAGCAGTTACAGTGGATCAAGGGGCAATCAGCCCCAGCATTTT. The encoded protein is CASSYSGSRGNQPQHF.

The V and J genes are TRBV18 and TRBJ2-5; D remains unclear. V was trimmed by 2 bases and J by 2 bases, leaving 9 bases between them. Germline V gene data show CDR1 as KGHSH and CDR2 as LQKENI. There are 14 residues in the CDR3. As DNA, the CDR3 is TGTGCCAGCTCACCAGCGGCTCTACAAGAGACCCAGTACTTC. Translating it yields CASSPAALQETQYF.

The chain has TRBV7-3 and TRBJ1-1; the D gene is possibly TRBD1 (6 bases). V lost 5 bases and J 1 base, leaving 14 bases between the germline ends. This CDR3 is 15 amino acids long. CDR1 and CDR2 (germline): SGHTA, FQGTGA. As DNA, the CDR3 is TGTGCCAGCAGCCCACCGGGACACCCGAACACTGAAGCTTTCTTT. Translated, it gives CASSPPGHPNTEAFF.

The genes are TRBV6-5 and TRBJ1-2, with 7 bases aligning to TRBD1. The J segment lost 8 bases and the V segment lost 5 bases, leaving 8 bases of the junction unmatched. This CDR3 has 13 residues. Germline loops: CDR1 MNHEY, CDR2 SVGAGI. CDR3 DNA sequence: TGTGCCAGCAGTACCAACAGGGGACTCGGCTACACCTTC. Its translation is CASSTNRGLGYTF.

The table lists this clone with a count of one. This chain connects TRBV24-1 to TRBJ2-5; 12 nucleotides align to TRBD1. The CDR3 runs to 16 residues. Germline V gene sequence: CDR1 KGHDR, CDR2 SFDVKD. V was pared by 4 bases and J by 5 bases, with 7 bases of the junction left unmatched. CDR3 bases: TGTGCCACCAGTGAGCGGGGACAGGGGGCTTGGGAGACCCAGTACTTC. Translation gives CATSERGQGAWETQYF.

The CDR3 nucleotides read TGTGCCAGCAGGGGAACAGGGGCCGGGGAGCTGTTTTTT. It codes for CASRGTGAGELFF. The chain combines TRBV27 with TRBJ2-2; 7 bases align to TRBD1. Germline V gives CDR1 MNHEY, CDR2 SMNVEV (reference sequence). J gave up 6 bases and V 6 bases, and 4 bases lay outside the gene matches. The CDR3 runs 13 residues.

The rearrangement links TRBV11-2 to TRBJ1-2; D gene uncertain. Trimming shortened V by 7 bases and J by 0 bases, and 15 bases separated the two germline ends. Germline CDR1 is SGHAT and CDR2 is FQNNGV. This CDR3 spans 15 amino acids. In DNA form, the CDR3 reads TGTGCCAGCAACGAACTCATTACAGCTAACTATGGCTACACCTTC. This sequence encodes CASNELITANYGYTF.

The J gene is TRBJ1-1, the V gene TRBV19; 7 positions match TRBD1. The CDR3 runs to 14 residues. V trimming: 5 bases; J trimming: 4 bases; junction bases outside the gene matches: 7. Germline values: CDR1 LNHDA, CDR2 SQIVND (reference sequence). DNA of the CDR3: TGTGCCAGTAGTGCAAGACAGGGATTCACTGAAGCTTTCTTT. Amino acids: CASSARQGFTEAFF.

The chain combines TRBV7-9 with TRBJ1-1; D uncertain. CDR1 is SEHNR, CDR2 FQNEAQ, per germline (reference sequence). The germline V and J ends were trimmed by 3 bases and 3 bases, with 8 bases remaining between them. The CDR3 is 13 residues long. CDR3 loop: CASSFGQHTEAFF. For the CDR3, the DNA is TGTGCCAGCAGCTTCGGGCAGCACACTGAAGCTTTCTTT. The full variable domain, rest sourced from reference TRBV7-9 and TRBJ1-1, is DTGVSQNPRHKITKRGQNVTFRCDPISEHNRLYWYRQTLGQGPEFLTYFQNEAQLEKSRLLSDRFSAERPKGSFSTLEIQRTEQGDSAMYLCASSFGQHTEAFFGQGTRLTVV.

The chain links TRBV19 to TRBJ1-1; TRBD1 is a possible D gene (5 bases). The CDR3 is made up of 12 amino acids. Germline V gives CDR1 LNHDA, CDR2 SQIVND (reference sequence). Trimming pared 5 bases from V and 3 bases from J, leaving 7 bases between. CDR3 DNA sequence: TGTGCCAGTAGTGTGGGACACACTGAAGCTTTCTTT. Translated: CASSVGHTEAFF.

The chain recombines TRBV18 with TRBJ1-5; 11 nucleotides align to TRBD1. Trimming at V came to 0 bases and at J to 2 bases, leaving 0 bases not matched to a gene. The CDR3 length is 16 residues. Germline assignment: CDR1 KGHSH and CDR2 LQKENI. Written as DNA, the CDR3 is TGTGCCAGCTCACCACCGGGACAGGGGGGCAATCAGCCCCAGCATTTT. Protein product: CASSPPGQGGNQPQHF.

The genes are TRBV5-6 and TRBJ1-3; unclear D gene. From germline, CDR1 is SGHDT and CDR2 YYEEEE. The V and J ends lost 1 base and 3 bases respectively, with 8 bases between them. This CDR3 contains 14 residues. CDR3 residues: CASSLLQVGNTIYF. In DNA, the CDR3 is TGTGCCAGCAGCTTGCTGCAAGTTGGAAACACCATATATTTT.